This T cell receptor (beta chain) was observed in a study of blood T cell repertoires in COVID-19. The repertoire was sequenced with immunoSEQ multiplex PCR; TCRdb's copy has only in-frame clones and lacks some. Counted here are over 90,000 clones, roughly nine tenths occurring once; the ten biggest clones make up 3% to 3.5%. The CDR3 runs 15 residues. Looked up from germline, CDR1 is MGHRA and CDR2 is YSYEKL. The trim removed 3 bases at V and 8 bases at J, leaving 11 bases unmatched. The sequencing input was peripheral blood. The chain couples TRBV4-1 to TRBJ1-2, with 8 nucleotides matching TRBD1. The clonotype comes from a woman in her seventies with acute or convalescent COVID-19. For the CDR3, the DNA is TGCGCCAGCAGCCACACTACAGGGGGTAACGGCGGCTACACCTTC. Translating gives CASSHTTGGNGGYTF.